Below, 17 T cell receptor beta chains from the same sample are listed, as sequenced in a study of blood T cell repertoires in COVID-19. Assay: immunoSEQ multiplex PCR; the TCRdb copy retains only in-frame clones and omits some. Of 180,000 or so clones in the sample, about four fifths were seen once. Sequenced input: PBMCs or T cells enriched from blood (not recorded which). The origin of the receptors is a woman between 50 and 59 years old in a cohort exposed to, infected with or recovered from COVID-19 (not recorded which).

This clone was seen a few times. This chain joins TRBV5-1 and TRBJ1-5; D gene uncertain. Germline loops: CDR1 SGHRS, CDR2 YFSETQ. This CDR3 region has 15 residues. The V end lost 6 bases, the J end lost 7 bases, and 20 bases lay between the germline ends. CDR3 loop: CASKNGLTDEQPQHF. DNA for the CDR3: TGCGCCAGCAAGAACGGACTCACTGACGAGCAGCCCCAGCATTTT.

The rearrangement joins TRBV27 to TRBJ1-2; 9 positions match TRBD1. The CDR3 extends over 15 amino acids. Germline V gene data show CDR1 as MNHEY and CDR2 as SMNVEV (reference sequence). J was trimmed by 6 bases and V by 5 bases; bases with no gene match: 10. The CDR3, as DNA: TGTGCCAGCAGTCCGCAGACAGGGGGGCAACATGGCTACACCTTC. Protein: CASSPQTGGQHGYTF.

The chain links TRBV30 to TRBJ2-7; D gene uncertain. With 3 bases removed from V and 1 base from J, the gap between germline ends came to 10 bases. The CDR3 is made up of 13 amino acids. Germline assignment: CDR1 GTSNPN and CDR2 SVGIG (reference sequence). The CDR3 is CAWRGAASYEQYF. In DNA, the CDR3 is TGTGCCTGGAGGGGTGCGGCTTCCTACGAGCAGTACTTC.

The genes are TRBV7-3 and TRBJ2-3, with TRBD2 as a possible D gene (6 bases). The V end was cut by 5 bases, the J end by 2 bases, with 11 bases between. This CDR3 is built from 14 residues. CDR1 is SGHTA, CDR2 FQGTGA, per germline. The CDR3 region has the DNA TGTGCCAGCAGCCCCGGGGGTTCCACAGATACGCAGTATTTT. Protein sequence: CASSPGGSTDTQYF.

This chain connects TRBV6-2 or TRBV6-3 to TRBJ2-7; 15 nucleotides align to TRBD2. This CDR3 spans 15 amino acids. V trimming: 5 bases; J trimming: 5 bases; junction bases outside the gene matches: 4. Germline-derived CDR1 and CDR2 are MNHEY and SVGEGT. The CDR3 bases are TGTGCCAGCAGTCCGGGACTAGCGGGAGGTCACGAGCAGTACTTC. It yields the protein CASSPGLAGGHEQYF.

The V and J genes are TRBV2 and TRBJ2-5; 9 positions agree with TRBD2. CDR1 and CDR2 from the germline V gene are SNHLY and FYNNEI. This CDR3 has 17 amino acids. The ends lost 2 bases at V and 2 bases at J; junction bases unmatched: 9. CDR3 amino acids: CASSERVAGAWQETQYF. CDR3 sequence (DNA): TGTGCCAGCAGTGAACGGGTAGCGGGGGCATGGCAAGAGACCCAGTACTTC.

This clone occurred a few times. The rearrangement links TRBV5-1 to TRBJ1-2; D possibly corresponds to TRBD1 (5 bases). V was trimmed by 1 base and J by 8 bases, leaving 15 bases between them. There are 14 residues in the CDR3. Germline CDR1 and CDR2: SGHRS and YFSETQ. Here the CDR3 reads CASSLNGREEGYTF. DNA of the CDR3: TGCGCCAGCAGCTTGAACGGCAGGGAGGAAGGCTACACCTTC.

The J gene is TRBJ2-6, the V gene TRBV5-5, with D hard to call. Germline V gives CDR1 SGHKS, CDR2 YYEKEE (reference sequence). CDR3 length: 15 amino acids. The V gene lost 3 bases and the J gene lost 2 bases, with 9 bases spanning the gap. Here the CDR3 reads CASSYSQAGANVLTF. CDR3 in DNA: TGTGCCAGCAGCTACAGCCAGGCTGGGGCCAACGTCCTGACTTTC.

V and J are TRBV4-1 and TRBJ2-7, with 9 positions matching TRBD2. Germline V lookup: CDR1 MGHRA, CDR2 YSYEKL. Losses at the gene ends were 4 bases for V and 1 base for J; bases not matched to a gene: 5. CDR3 length: 15 amino acids. The DNA for the CDR3 is TGCGCCAGCAGCCCAGCTAGCGGGGATTCCTACGAGCAGTACTTC. Protein product: CASSPASGDSYEQYF.

The gene calls are TRBV30 and TRBJ2-7; 8 nucleotides match TRBD2. V shed 3 bases, J shed 4 bases, and the junction held 11 bases outside the gene matches. Germline V gene data show CDR1 as GTSNPN and CDR2 as SVGIG (reference sequence). This CDR3 spans 15 amino acids. The CDR3 DNA follows: TGTGCCTGGAGGACTCCGGGACTAGTCTATTACGAGCAGTACTTC. Amino acid sequence: CAWRTPGLVYYEQYF.

J is TRBJ1-5 and V is TRBV6-1, with D tentatively TRBD1 (6 bases). The CDR3 spans 16 residues. V lost 3 bases to trimming and J lost 1 base, with 13 bases between them. Per germline, CDR1 MNHNS and CDR2 SASEGT. CDR3 in amino acids: CASSDPYQGSNQPQHF. Written as DNA, the CDR3 is TGTGCCAGCAGTGATCCCTACCAGGGGAGCAATCAGCCCCAGCATTTT.

The CDR3 spells CASRSGGYYGYTF. The CDR3 DNA sequence: TGTGCCAGCAGGTCGGGGGGATACTATGGCTACACCTTC. V gene TRBV28 combines with J gene TRBJ1-2; possible D gene TRBD1, 5 bases. Germline-derived CDR1 and CDR2 are MDHEN and SYDVKM. The CDR3 totals 13 residues. V lost 6 bases, J lost 3 bases, and 11 bases lay in between.

The chain is built from TRBV28 and TRBJ2-2; 13 nucleotides line up with TRBD2. Germline lookup yields CDR1 MDHEN and CDR2 SYDVKM. J lost 8 bases, V lost 5 bases, and 14 bases had no gene match. The CDR3 is made up of 18 amino acids. CDR3 protein: CASSPELAGGRREGELFF. CDR3 nucleotides: TGTGCCAGCAGTCCAGAACTAGCGGGAGGGCGACGGGAGGGGGAGCTGTTTTTT.

The chain carries TRBV7-3 and TRBJ2-3, with TRBD1 as a possible D gene (6 bases). Germline V CDR1 and CDR2: SGHTA, FQGTGA. The CDR3 runs to 17 residues. The V gene lost 0 bases and the J gene lost 10 bases, with 23 bases spanning the gap. CDR3 amino acids: CASSLTGLQGLRAAQYF. In DNA form, the CDR3 reads TGTGCCAGCAGCTTAACGGGTCTACAGGGCCTAAGAGCGGCGCAGTATTTT. The full variable domain, rest sourced from reference TRBV7-3 and TRBJ2-3, is GAGVSQTPSNKVTEKGKYVELRCDPISGHTALYWYRQSLGQGPEFLIYFQGTGAADDSGLPNDRFFAVRPEGSVSTLKIQRTERGDSAVYLCASSLTGLQGLRAAQYFGPGTRLTVL.

The gene calls are TRBV27 and TRBJ1-2; tentatively, D is TRBD1 (5 bases). Germline lookup yields CDR1 MNHEY and CDR2 SMNVEV (reference sequence). V lost 10 bases to trimming and J lost 8 bases, with 17 bases between them. CDR3 size: 12 residues. The CDR3 loop is CATAPNGGGYTF. CDR3 in DNA: TGTGCCACTGCGCCTAACGGGGGGGGCTACACCTTC.

This rearrangement joins TRBV14 to TRBJ2-5; unclear D gene. Deletions cut 3 bases from V and 5 bases from J, with 4 bases between. Germline loops: CDR1 SGHDN, CDR2 FVKESK. This CDR3 has 11 amino acids. DNA for the CDR3: TGTGCCAGCAGCCACTATGAGACCCAGTACTTC. Its translation: CASSHYETQYF. Combining the CDR3 with reference TRBV14 and TRBJ2-5 gives the whole variable domain EAGVTQFPSHSVIEKGQTVTLRCDPISGHDNLYWYRRVMGKEIKFLLHFVKESKQDESGMPNNRFLAERTGGTYSTLKVQPAELEDSGVYFCASSHYETQYFGPGTRLLVL.

The chain combines TRBV19 with TRBJ1-5, with D maybe TRBD1 (6 bases). CDR1 and CDR2 from the germline V gene are LNHDA and SQIVND (reference sequence). The CDR3 length is 17 residues. Between the trimmed V and J ends, which lost 2 bases and 3 bases, there was a span of 17 bases. The CDR3 is CASSIQGSATFNQPQHF. CDR3 nucleotide sequence: TGTGCCAGTAGTATACAGGGGTCTGCCACCTTCAATCAGCCCCAGCATTTT.